The 10 T cell receptor beta chains below all came from one sample that was sequenced in a study of radiotherapy plus CTLA-4 blockade in lung cancer. Some clones are missing from TCRdb's copy, which holds only in-frame ones; the method was immunoSEQ multiplex PCR. The sample holds 65,000 to 90,000 clones, 85% to 90% seen once. The specimen was peripheral blood, collected from a patient treated with radiotherapy plus ipilimumab. The receptor source for this set is a human donor with non-small cell lung cancer who had stable disease on radiotherapy plus ipilimumab.

The rearrangement joins TRBV19 to TRBJ2-2; tentative D call: TRBD2 (6 bases). CDR1 and CDR2 from the germline V gene are LNHDA and SQIVND (reference sequence). The CDR3 sequence is 17 residues long. Trimming took 7 bases from V and 4 from J, leaving 22 bases between them. CDR3: CASNLGRDLRGTGELFF. For the CDR3, the DNA is TGTGCCAGTAACCTAGGCCGGGACTTACGCGGCACCGGGGAGCTGTTTTTT.

The V and J genes are TRBV9 and TRBJ2-7; D remains ambiguous. This CDR3 comprises 14 residues. CDR1 and CDR2 (germline): SGDLS, YYNGEE. V was cut by 4 bases and J by 1 base, with 12 bases left in between. This CDR3 reads CASSPSTDSYEQYF. CDR3 in DNA: TGTGCCAGCAGCCCCTCGACGGATTCCTACGAGCAGTACTTC.

The V call is TRBV29-1, the J call TRBJ2-7, with TRBD2 identical over 7 bases. Germline lookup yields CDR1 SQVTM and CDR2 ANQGSEA. Unmatched junction bases numbered 5, after V lost 7 bases and J lost 5 bases. This CDR3 is 11 amino acids long. DNA for the CDR3: TGCAGCGGCCGGGAGGCCCACGAGCAGTACTTC. Translation: CSGREAHEQYF.

The rearrangement links TRBV9 to TRBJ2-7; the match to TRBD1 covers 10 bases. The CDR3 sequence is 15 residues long. J gave up 4 bases and V 0 bases, and 4 bases lay outside the gene matches. CDR1 and CDR2 (germline): SGDLS, YYNGEE. CDR3 amino acids: CASSVGDRGRYEQYF. The CDR3 DNA sequence: TGTGCCAGCAGCGTAGGGGACAGGGGCAGATACGAGCAGTACTTC.

The chain is built from TRBV25-1 and TRBJ1-4; 8 bases align to TRBD1. The length of the CDR3 is 14 residues. J was trimmed by 6 bases and V by 6 bases; bases with no gene match: 6. CDR1 MGHDK and CDR2 SYGVNS come from the germline V gene. The CDR3 here is CASSTPGGYEKLFF. As DNA, the CDR3 is TGTGCCAGCAGCACACCAGGGGGCTATGAAAAACTGTTTTTT.

This clone was seen a few times. One end of the junction is discordant with germline, which a read error may explain. The V call is TRBV7-7, the J call TRBJ2-1; the D gene could be TRBD1 or TRBD2 (5 bases each). Germline loops: CDR1 SSHAT, CDR2 FNYEAQ (reference sequence). The length of the CDR3 is 15 residues. The CDR3 loop reads CASSPDRDRYNEQFF. In DNA form, the CDR3 reads TGTGCTAGCAGCCCTGATCGGGACCGCTACAATGAGCAGTTCTTC. The variable domain in full, with the rest retrieved from reference TRBV7-7 and TRBJ2-1, is GAGVSQSPRYKVTKRGQDVTLRCDPISSHATLYWYQQALGQGPEFLTYFNYEAQPDKSGLPSDRFSAERPEGSISTLTIQRTEQRDSAMYRCASSPDRDRYNEQFFGPGTRLTVL.

This clone appeared a single time. The V and J genes are TRBV6-7 and TRBJ1-5, with 7 bases matching TRBD1. TRBV6-7 is designated an ORF whose function remains uncertain. This CDR3 comprises 15 residues. V lost 7 bases and J lost 6; bases outside the gene matches: 12. The CDR3 DNA is TGTGCCAGCATTACGGGGCAGGGGGTAGGTCAGCCCCAGCATTTT. This codes for CASITGQGVGQPQHF.

This rearrangement joins TRBV27 to TRBJ1-1; no definite D call. Deletions cut 0 bases from V and 1 base from J, with 6 bases between. The CDR3 has 14 amino acids. The germline V gene has CDR1 MNHEY and CDR2 SMNVEV (reference sequence). The CDR3 reads CASSLSGPNTEAFF. Written as DNA, the CDR3 is TGTGCCAGCAGTTTATCCGGGCCGAACACTGAAGCTTTCTTT.

This chain uses TRBV7-2 with TRBJ2-1; 8 nucleotides match TRBD1. Germline V gene data show CDR1 as SGHTA and CDR2 as FQGNSA. V lost 5 bases to trimming and J lost 7 bases; unmatched junction nucleotides: 10. The CDR3 is made up of 15 amino acids. The CDR3 bases are TGTGCCAGCAGCCAACAGGGGGGCTCGGTGAATGAGCAGTTCTTC. Encoded protein: CASSQQGGSVNEQFF.

CDR3 sequence: CASSRRDREGNEQFF. In DNA, the CDR3 is TGTGCCAGCAGCCGCCGGGACAGGGAGGGGAATGAGCAGTTCTTC. This chain links TRBV4-2 with TRBJ2-1, with TRBD1 identical over 9 bases. This CDR3 contains 15 residues. Germline V gene data show CDR1 as LGHNA and CDR2 as YNFKEQ. Germline trimming cut 4 bases from V and 7 bases from J; bases unmatched to any gene: 8.